Below, 9 T cell receptor beta chains from the same sample are listed, as sequenced in a study of T-cell reconstitution after alpha-beta-depleted transplantation in children. Unique molecular identifiers were incorporated into the prepared TCRbeta library. MiXCR was run by TCRdb on the PCR reads, yielding one entry per CDR3 protein. The sample lists about 640,000 distinct CDR3 sequences, under 15% occurring once. This specimen was PBMCs, mostly from graft donor cells, taken 360 days after TCRalphabeta/CD19-depleted stem cell transplant. These receptors all stem from a male patient younger than 18 who had a stem cell transplant for acute myeloid leukemia, so the T cells may come from the graft donor.

V is TRBV7-3 and J is TRBJ2-2; maybe TRBD2 (6 bases). This CDR3 is 14 amino acids long. Trimming took 2 bases from V and 4 from J, leaving 8 bases between them. Germline-derived CDR1 and CDR2 are SGHTA and FQGTGA. CDR3 DNA: TGTGCCAGCAGCTTACTAGCGCGCACCGGGGAGCTGTTTTTT. It encodes CASSLLARTGELFF.

This clonotype was detected a few times. V gene TRBV29-1 combines with J gene TRBJ2-7; D is unresolved. Germline CDR1 is SQVTM and CDR2 is ANQGSEA. The CDR3 runs to 12 residues. V was cut by 0 bases and J by 5 bases, with 8 bases left in between. The CDR3 loop is CSVEDLGDEQYF. CDR3 bases: TGCAGCGTTGAAGATCTCGGTGACGAGCAGTACTTC.

The chain is built from TRBV18 and TRBJ2-5; D remains ambiguous. The germline V and J ends were trimmed by 4 bases and 2 bases, with 11 bases remaining between them. Germline V gene lookup returns CDR1 KGHSH and CDR2 LQKENI. CDR3 length: 14 amino acids. CDR3 loop: CASSLLVRQETQYF. The CDR3 nucleotides read TGTGCCAGCTCACTACTTGTAAGACAAGAGACCCAGTACTTC.

CDR3 region: CSVGIVSSYEQYF. CDR3 in DNA: TGCAGCGTTGGGATTGTTAGCTCCTACGAGCAGTACTTC. The rearrangement joins TRBV29-1 to TRBJ2-7; no reliable D call. The CDR3 loop spans 13 amino acids. The V gene's germline CDR1 is SQVTM and CDR2 ANQGSEA. Trimming removed 4 bases at V and 0 bases at J, with 10 bases between.

The chain links TRBV28 to TRBJ2-7, with TRBD1 matching over 9 bases. With 6 bases clipped from V and 0 bases from J, the junction kept 6 bases outside the gene matches. CDR3 length: 15 amino acids. Germline V lookup: CDR1 MDHEN, CDR2 SYDVKM. For the CDR3, the DNA is TGTGCCAGCAGGGAGCCGGGACAGGGCTCCTACGAGCAGTACTTC. Encoded protein: CASREPGQGSYEQYF.

In its sample, this clonotype was seen many times. The chain couples TRBV28 to TRBJ2-3, with 14 bases fitting TRBD2. The CDR3 has 17 residues. With 2 bases clipped from V and 6 bases from J, the junction kept 7 bases outside the gene matches. From germline, CDR1 is MDHEN and CDR2 SYDVKM. The CDR3 bases are TGTGCCAGCAGTTTAGGAGGACTAGCGGGAGGTTCGGATACGCAGTATTTT. Translation gives CASSLGGLAGGSDTQYF. Full variable domain (rest looked up from reference TRBV28 and TRBJ2-3): DVKVTQSSRYLVKRTGEKVFLECVQDMDHENMFWYRQDPGLGLRLIYFSYDVKMKEKGDIPEGYSVSREKKERFSLILESASTNQTSMYLCASSLGGLAGGSDTQYFGPGTRLTVL.

This chain joins TRBV2 and TRBJ2-1; D remains ambiguous. Looked up from germline, CDR1 is SNHLY and CDR2 is FYNNEI. V was trimmed by 1 base and J by 2 bases, leaving 9 bases between them. The CDR3 has 15 amino acids. CDR3 protein: CASSEGTAAYNEQFF. As DNA, the CDR3 is TGTGCCAGCAGTGAAGGGACCGCTGCCTACAATGAGCAGTTCTTC.

This clonotype appeared a few times. V gene TRBV29-1 combines with J gene TRBJ2-5, with 7 positions matching TRBD2. This CDR3 region has 13 residues. In germline, CDR1 is SQVTM, CDR2 ANQGSEA. The ends lost 5 bases at V and 6 bases at J; junction bases unmatched: 9. The CDR3 loop reads CSVMAGATKTQYF. CDR3 nucleotide sequence: TGCAGCGTTATGGCGGGAGCGACAAAGACCCAGTACTTC.

This clonotype was seen at least ten times. This chain connects TRBV7-8 to TRBJ2-2; D is ambiguous. CDR3 length: 15 amino acids. Per germline, CDR1 SGHVS and CDR2 FQNEAQ. V shed 2 bases and J shed 9 bases, with 16 bases lying between them. The CDR3 DNA reads TGTGCCAGCAGCTTATCCCCAGTGGGGTACCGGGAGCTGTTTTTT. Its protein is CASSLSPVGYRELFF.